In its sample, the clone carrying this T cell receptor (beta chain) was seen many times. The data belong to a study of T-cell reconstitution after alpha-beta-depleted transplantation in children. This CDR3 has 15 amino acids. Unmatched junction bases numbered 9, after V lost 7 bases and J lost 9 bases. Per the germline V gene, CDR1 is SGHAT and CDR2 is FQNNGV. Unique molecular identifiers were built into the TCRbeta library. A single record per CDR3 protein comes from TCRdb applying MiXCR to the PCR reads. The data show hundreds of thousands of distinct CDR3 sequences, roughly 10% seen once. This receptor was taken from a human donor who donated a stem cell graft to a child with acute myeloid leukemia. This rearrangement joins TRBV11-2 to TRBJ2-1; 13 bases line up with TRBD2. The input for sequencing was PBMCs from the stem cell graft donor, taken from the stem cell graft. The CDR3 loop is CASIGLAGERGEQFF. CDR3 DNA: TGTGCCAGCATAGGACTAGCGGGAGAAAGGGGTGAGCAGTTCTTC.